A selection of T cell receptor beta chains follows, all from one sample in a study of T cell repertoires in cytomegalovirus infection. TCRdb independently ran MiXCR on the reads; one entry per CDR3 protein. The sample contains roughly 500,000 distinct CDR3 sequences, around 11% of which appear only once. Sequences were obtained from PBMCs. These receptors came from a human donor in good health (CMV status not recorded). Some clones in this sample may be carry-over from other donors' samples. CDR3s include the opening cysteine and the closing phenylalanine or tryptophan. The D gene is left open where the match is weak. A clone size is listed for some rows: how often the clone was seen (once, few, many), or a class if it is expanded.

TRBV27	many	TRBD1	TRBJ2-5	CASSLSAIVGQGGETQYF	TGTGCCAGCAGTTTATCAGCGATTGTGGGACAGGGGGGGGAGACCCAGTACTTC
TRBV20-1	-	-	TRBJ2-2	CSARDGQIVGELFF	TGCAGTGCTAGAGACGGGCAGATCGTCGGGGAGCTGTTTTTT
TRBV5-1	many	TRBD1	TRBJ2-3	CASSLVPVDRGTDTQYF	TGCGCCAGCAGCTTGGTACCAGTCGACAGGGGCACAGATACGCAGTATTTT
TRBV29-1	-	-	TRBJ2-2	CSVVHPNTGELFF	TGCAGCGTTGTACACCCGAACACCGGGGAGCTGTTTTTT
TRBV20-1	few	TRBD1	TRBJ2-7	CSARPSLGDRGYEQYF	TGCAGTGCTAGGCCATCTCTGGGGGACAGGGGATACGAGCAGTACTTC
TRBV27	-	TRBD2	TRBJ2-7	CASSLSRLAGGEQYF	TGTGCCAGCAGTTTATCGAGGCTAGCGGGCGGCGAGCAGTACTTC
TRBV24-1	-	TRBD2	TRBJ2-2	CATSARHAGVYTGELLF	TGTGCCACCAGTGCCAGACATGCGGGAGTGTACACCGGGGAGCTGCTTTTT
TRBV3-1	many	TRBD2	TRBJ2-3	CASSQGLAGAVDTQYF	TGTGCCAGCAGCCAGGGACTAGCGGGAGCGGTAGATACGCAGTATTTT
TRBV5-6	few	-	TRBJ2-7	CASSLNDDIGQQYF	TGTGCCAGCAGCTTGAACGACGACATTGGACAGCAGTACTTC
TRBV11-2	-	-	TRBJ2-3	CASSWASAADTQYF	TGTGCCAGCAGCTGGGCTAGCGCCGCAGATACGCAGTATTTT
TRBV30	few	-	TRBJ1-6	CAWSAEPESPLHF	TGTGCCTGGAGTGCTGAACCTGAATCACCCCTCCACTTT
TRBV5-1	many	-	TRBJ2-6	CASSSASGANVLTF	TGCGCCAGCAGCTCCGCCTCTGGGGCCAACGTCCTGACTTTC
TRBV7-9	many	-	TRBJ2-5	CASSSSWDLPTYQQETQYF	TGTGCCAGCAGCTCCTCTTGGGACCTACCGACCTATCAACAAGAGACCCAGTACTTC
TRBV11-3	many	-	TRBJ1-1	CASSFGGGKEAFF	TGTGCCAGCAGCTTCGGAGGGGGGAAAGAAGCTTTCTTT
TRBV3-1	-	-	TRBJ1-6	CASSHRQSSYNSPLHF	TGTGCCAGCAGCCATCGACAGAGCTCCTATAATTCACCCCTCCACTTT
TRBV3-1	-	-	TRBJ1-2	CASSYGRAGGYTF	TGTGCCAGCAGCTACGGACGGGCGGGTGGCTACACCTTC